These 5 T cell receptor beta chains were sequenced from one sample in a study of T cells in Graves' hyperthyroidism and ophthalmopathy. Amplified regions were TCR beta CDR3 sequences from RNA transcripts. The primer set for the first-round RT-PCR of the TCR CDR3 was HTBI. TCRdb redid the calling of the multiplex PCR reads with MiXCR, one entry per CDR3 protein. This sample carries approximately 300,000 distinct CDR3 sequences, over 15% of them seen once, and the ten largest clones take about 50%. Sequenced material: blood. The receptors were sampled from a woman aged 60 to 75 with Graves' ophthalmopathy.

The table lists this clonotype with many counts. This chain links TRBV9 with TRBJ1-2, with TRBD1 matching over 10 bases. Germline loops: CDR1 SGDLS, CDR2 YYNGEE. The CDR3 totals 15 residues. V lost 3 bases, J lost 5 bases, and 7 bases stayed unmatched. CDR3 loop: CASSARQGASYGYTF. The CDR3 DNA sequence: TGTGCCAGCAGCGCAAGACAGGGGGCTAGTTATGGCTACACCTTC.

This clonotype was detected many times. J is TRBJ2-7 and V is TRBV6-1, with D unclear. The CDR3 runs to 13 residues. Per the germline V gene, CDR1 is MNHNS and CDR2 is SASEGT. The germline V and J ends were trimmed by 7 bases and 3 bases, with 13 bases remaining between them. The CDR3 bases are TGTGCCAGCAATTTCGACGGTAACTACGAGCAGTACTTC. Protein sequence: CASNFDGNYEQYF.

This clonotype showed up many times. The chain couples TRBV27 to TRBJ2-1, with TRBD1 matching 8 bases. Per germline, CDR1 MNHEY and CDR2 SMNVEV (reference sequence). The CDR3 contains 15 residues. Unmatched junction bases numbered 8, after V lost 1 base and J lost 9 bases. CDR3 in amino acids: CASSLLKDRGTEQFF. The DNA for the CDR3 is TGTGCCAGCAGTTTATTGAAAGACAGGGGCACTGAGCAGTTCTTC.

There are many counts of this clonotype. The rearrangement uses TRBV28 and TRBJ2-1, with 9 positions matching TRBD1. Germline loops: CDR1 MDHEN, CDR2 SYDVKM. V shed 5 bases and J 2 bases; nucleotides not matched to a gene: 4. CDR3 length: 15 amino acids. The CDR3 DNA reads TGTGCCAGCAGTGCCCGGGACAGGGCCTACAATGAGCAGTTCTTC. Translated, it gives CASSARDRAYNEQFF.

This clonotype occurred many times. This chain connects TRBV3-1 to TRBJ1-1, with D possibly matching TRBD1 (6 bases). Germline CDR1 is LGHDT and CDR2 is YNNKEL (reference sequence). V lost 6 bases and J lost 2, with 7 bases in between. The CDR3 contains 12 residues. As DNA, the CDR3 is TGTGCCAGCAGGGACAGAAACACTGAAGCTTTCTTT. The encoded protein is CASRDRNTEAFF.